Included here is one T cell receptor beta chain sequence, with context. Which antigen it targets is not known. Base quality data are lacking; no much larger clone is found one base away. Collaborating institutions collected whole blood in K2EDTA tubes following their own protocols. For TCRbeta analysis, collaborators shipped samples as frozen whole blood, isolated PBMCs, or DNA extracted from either of those sample types. Counted from cysteine to phenylalanine, this CDR3 has 17 amino acids. The only DNA kept is the CDR3, 51 bases in frame from the first base. According to the germline V gene, CDR1 reads KGHSH and CDR2 reads LQKENI. At the junction V is shortened by 3 bases and J by 4 bases; bases outside the gene matches: 11. This record belongs to a study of blood T cell repertoires in COVID-19 (dated by TCRdb to the early 2020s). About the full investigation: Samples from collaborators originated in the United States, Italy and Spain and spanned both the acute and convalescent phases of COVID-19. A freely available public database, intended as a resource for researchers studying the immune response to SARS-CoV-2, is where the repertoires were released. The material from the prospective study consisted of cDNA or gDNA derived from T cells, B-cell-depleted T cells, or PBMCs. Where HLA class I and class II types were available, the types were taken from metadata supplied by the sample provider, not from assay-based typing. A de-identified subject ID, COVID-19 status, age in years and sex were almost always included in the sample metadata. The samples were drawn from two sources: the first 160 participants of the ongoing ImmuneRACE study, and 950 to 1,500 subjects contributed by 6 global collaborators. The dataset comprised deeply sampled blood TCRbeta repertoires from subjects exposed to, actively infected with, or recovered from COVID-19.

General conclusions and limits of the study: The amount of clinical and demographic metadata varied by source and participant and was provided uncurated.

TCRbeta CDR3 regions were amplified from genomic DNA by means of the immunoSEQ Assay, a bias-controlled multiplex PCR. In the source study's methods: Nucleated cell counts per sample were estimated from amplification of reference gene primers within the assay. To quantify the absolute abundance of each unique TCRbeta CDR3 rearrangement, sequence reads were collapsed and filtered. For each sample, productive Simpson clonality was calculated as the square root of Simpson's diversity index across productive rearrangements. TCRdb's version of the immuneACCESS table is confined to in-frame rearrangements and falls short of the full clone set. An unresolved V gene accounts for under half of the shortfall where checked; the remainder is of unknown origin. The V and J calls and the clone size are those of that table, but D and trimming were determined from the DNA. This sample holds about 140,000 clones; approximately 80% were observed only once. The ten largest clones add up to around a sixth of the sample.

Rearrangement joined TRBV18 to TRBJ2-3; TRBD2 lines up with 9 middle nucleotides. Source material: peripheral blood. The source of this sequence is a man aged 45 to 65 with acute or convalescent COVID-19. The nucleotides are TGTGCCAGCTCACCCACCCTGATAGCGGGGGATGCAGATACGCAGTATTTT. Translated, it reads CASSPTLIAGDADTQYF.